This T cell receptor beta chain was documented in a study of blood T cell repertoires in COVID-19. Study background: From the United States, Italy and Spain came samples of acute and convalescent COVID-19. PBMCs, B-cell-depleted T cells, or T cells provided the cDNA or gDNA that made up the material.

Seattle cases were enrolled at active infection and followed longitudinally. Germline-derived CDR1 and CDR2 are SGHRS and YFSETQ. The V end lost 1 base, the J end lost 7 bases, and 8 bases lay between the germline ends. The length of the CDR3 is 13 residues. Methods used by the authors: It was from reference gene primer amplification that nucleated cell counts were estimated. Clones were read by immunoSEQ multiplex PCR, and TCRdb kept only the in-frame ones, dropping some. V and J calls and clone size are as listed in that table; D and trimming were resolved from the DNA. This sample yields 300,000 to 450,000 clones, of which roughly 86% are seen a single time; about 2.3% belongs to the top ten.

The gene calls are TRBV5-1 and TRBJ2-2; unclear D gene. The sequenced sample was peripheral blood. The source is a woman aged 60-70 years with COVID-19, enrolled during active disease. The CDR3 DNA reads TGCGCCAGCAGCTTGCCCGGGTACGGGGAGCTGTTTTTT. It specifies CASSLPGYGELFF.